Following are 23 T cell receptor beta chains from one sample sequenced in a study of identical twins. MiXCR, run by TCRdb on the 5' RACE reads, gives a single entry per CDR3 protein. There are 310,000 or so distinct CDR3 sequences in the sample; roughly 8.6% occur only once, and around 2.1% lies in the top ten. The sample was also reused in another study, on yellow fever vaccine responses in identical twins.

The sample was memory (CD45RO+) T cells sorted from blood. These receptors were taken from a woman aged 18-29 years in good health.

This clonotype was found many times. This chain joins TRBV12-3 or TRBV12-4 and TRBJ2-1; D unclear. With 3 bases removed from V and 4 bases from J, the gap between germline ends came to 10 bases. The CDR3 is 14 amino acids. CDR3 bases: TGTGCCAGCAGTTTGTCCCCCGCTTACAATGAGCAGTTCTTC. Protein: CASSLSPAYNEQFF.

The CDR3: CASSLLGGTNEKLFF. CDR3 coding DNA: TGTGCCAGCAGCCTTCTTGGAGGGACCAATGAAAAACTGTTTTTT. V usage is TRBV11-2 and J usage is TRBJ1-4; D may be TRBD1 (5 bases). The CDR3 length is 15 residues. With 5 bases removed from V and 5 bases from J, the gap between germline ends came to 15 bases. The germline gives CDR1 SGHAT, CDR2 FQNNGV.

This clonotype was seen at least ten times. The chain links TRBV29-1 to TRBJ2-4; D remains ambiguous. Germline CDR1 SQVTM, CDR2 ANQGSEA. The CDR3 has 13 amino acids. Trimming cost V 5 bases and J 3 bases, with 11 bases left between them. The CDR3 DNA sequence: TGCAGCGTTTCCCTCGGCGGCAAAAACATTCAGTACTTC. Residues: CSVSLGGKNIQYF.

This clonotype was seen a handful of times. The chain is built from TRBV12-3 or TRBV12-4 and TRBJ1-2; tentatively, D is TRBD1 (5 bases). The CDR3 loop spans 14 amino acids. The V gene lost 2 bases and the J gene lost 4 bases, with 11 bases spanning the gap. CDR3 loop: CASSLSGRVYGYTF. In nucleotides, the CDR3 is TGTGCCAGCAGTTTAAGCGGCAGGGTCTATGGCTACACCTTC.

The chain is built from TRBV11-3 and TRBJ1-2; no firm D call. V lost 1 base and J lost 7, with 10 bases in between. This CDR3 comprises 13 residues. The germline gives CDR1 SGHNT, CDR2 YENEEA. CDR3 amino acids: CASSLAKAIGYTF. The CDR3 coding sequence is TGTGCCAGCAGCTTAGCCAAGGCAATTGGCTACACCTTC.

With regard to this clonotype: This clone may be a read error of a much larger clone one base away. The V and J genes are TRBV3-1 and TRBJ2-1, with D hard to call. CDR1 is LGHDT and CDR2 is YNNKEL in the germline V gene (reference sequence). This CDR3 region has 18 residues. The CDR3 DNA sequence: TGTACCAGCTGTTTATCCCCGCCTCCGCGCCCCCTCTACAATGAGCAGTTCTTC. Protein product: CTSCLSPPPRPLYNEQFF.

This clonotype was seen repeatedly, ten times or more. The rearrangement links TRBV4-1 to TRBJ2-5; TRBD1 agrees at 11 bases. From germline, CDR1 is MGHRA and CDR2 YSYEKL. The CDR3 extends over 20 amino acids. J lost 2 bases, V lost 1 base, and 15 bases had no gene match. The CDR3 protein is CASSQARTGGNLRSQETQYF. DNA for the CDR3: TGCGCCAGCAGCCAAGCCCGGACAGGGGGCAATCTTCGCTCGCAAGAGACCCAGTACTTC.

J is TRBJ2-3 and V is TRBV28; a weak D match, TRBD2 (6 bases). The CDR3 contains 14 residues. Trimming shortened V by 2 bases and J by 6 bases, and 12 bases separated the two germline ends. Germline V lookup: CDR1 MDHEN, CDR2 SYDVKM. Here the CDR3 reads CASSLGARGDTQYF. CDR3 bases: TGTGCCAGCAGTTTAGGGGCCCGGGGGGATACGCAGTATTTT.

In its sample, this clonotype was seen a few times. For the CDR3, the DNA is TGTGCCAGCGGGGACAACCTTAATTCACCCCTCCACTTT. Its protein is CASGDNLNSPLHF. The chain couples TRBV6-6 to TRBJ1-6, with D perhaps matching TRBD1 (6 bases). CDR1 and CDR2 (germline): MNHNY, SVGAGI (reference sequence). V lost 8 bases, J lost 6 bases, and 11 bases lay in between. The CDR3 is made up of 13 amino acids.

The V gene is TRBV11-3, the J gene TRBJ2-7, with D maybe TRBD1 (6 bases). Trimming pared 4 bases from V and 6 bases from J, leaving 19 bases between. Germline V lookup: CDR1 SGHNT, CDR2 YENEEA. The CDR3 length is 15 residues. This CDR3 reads CASSSSSADRGEQYF. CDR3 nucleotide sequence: TGTGCCAGCAGCTCCTCTTCAGCGGACAGAGGCGAGCAGTACTTC.

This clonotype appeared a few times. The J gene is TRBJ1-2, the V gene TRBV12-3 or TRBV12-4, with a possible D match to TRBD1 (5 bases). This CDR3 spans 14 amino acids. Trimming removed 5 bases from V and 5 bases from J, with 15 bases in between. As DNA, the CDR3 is TGTGCCAGCAGTGAAGCGGGACGGCCGTATGGCTACACCTTC. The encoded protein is CASSEAGRPYGYTF.

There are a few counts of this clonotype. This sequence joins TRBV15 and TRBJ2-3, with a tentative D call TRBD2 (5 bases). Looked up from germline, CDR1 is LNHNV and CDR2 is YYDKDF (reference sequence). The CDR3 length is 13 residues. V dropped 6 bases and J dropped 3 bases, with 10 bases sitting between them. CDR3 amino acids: CATRATSTDTQYF. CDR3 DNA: TGTGCCACCAGAGCTACTAGTACAGATACGCAGTATTTT.

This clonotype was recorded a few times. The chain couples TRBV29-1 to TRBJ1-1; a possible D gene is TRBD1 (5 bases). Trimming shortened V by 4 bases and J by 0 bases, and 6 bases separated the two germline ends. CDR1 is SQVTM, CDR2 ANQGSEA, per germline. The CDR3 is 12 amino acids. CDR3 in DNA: TGCAGCGTTGGACAGTTGAACACTGAAGCTTTCTTT. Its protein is CSVGQLNTEAFF.

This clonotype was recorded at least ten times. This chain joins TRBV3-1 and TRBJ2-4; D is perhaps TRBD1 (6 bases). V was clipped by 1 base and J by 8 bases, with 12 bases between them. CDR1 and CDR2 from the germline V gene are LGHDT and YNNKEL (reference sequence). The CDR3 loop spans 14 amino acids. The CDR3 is CASSQGGTRDIQYF. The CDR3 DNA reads TGTGCCAGCAGCCAAGGGGGGACAAGGGACATTCAGTACTTC.

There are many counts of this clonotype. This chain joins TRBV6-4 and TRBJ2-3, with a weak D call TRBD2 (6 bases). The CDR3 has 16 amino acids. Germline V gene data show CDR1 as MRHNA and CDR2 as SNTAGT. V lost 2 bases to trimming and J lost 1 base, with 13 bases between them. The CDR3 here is CASSDLTGGGTDTQYF. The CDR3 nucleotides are TGTGCCAGCAGTGACCTCACAGGCGGGGGCACAGATACGCAGTATTTT.

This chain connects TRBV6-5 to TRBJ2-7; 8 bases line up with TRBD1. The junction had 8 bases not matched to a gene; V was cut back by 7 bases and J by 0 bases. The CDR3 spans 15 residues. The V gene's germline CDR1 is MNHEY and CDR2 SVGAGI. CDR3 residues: CASISLGTGSYEQYF. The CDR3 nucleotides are TGTGCCAGCATTTCCTTAGGGACAGGCTCCTACGAGCAGTACTTC.

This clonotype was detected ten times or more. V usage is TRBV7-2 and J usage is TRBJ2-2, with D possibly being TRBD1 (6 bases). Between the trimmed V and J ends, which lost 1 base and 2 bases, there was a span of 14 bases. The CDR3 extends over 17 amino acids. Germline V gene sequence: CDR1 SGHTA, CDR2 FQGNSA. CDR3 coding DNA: TGTGCCAGCAGCTTAGTGGGGACAAACCTCAACACCGGGGAGCTGTTTTTT. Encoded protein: CASSLVGTNLNTGELFF.

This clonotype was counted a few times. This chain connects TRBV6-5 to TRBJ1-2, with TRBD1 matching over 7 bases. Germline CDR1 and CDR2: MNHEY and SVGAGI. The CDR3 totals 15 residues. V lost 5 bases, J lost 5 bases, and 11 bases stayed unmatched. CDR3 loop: CASSHSRDSRYGYTF. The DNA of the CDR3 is TGTGCCAGCAGTCACAGCCGGGACAGTAGATATGGCTACACCTTC.

The CDR3 region is CASSYETSGYNEQFF. The DNA for the CDR3 is TGTGCCAGCAGTTACGAGACTAGCGGTTACAATGAGCAGTTCTTC. The rearrangement joins TRBV27 to TRBJ2-1; 9 positions match TRBD2. The junction had 5 bases not matched to a gene; V was cut back by 4 bases and J by 4 bases. The CDR3 covers 15 residues. In germline, CDR1 is MNHEY, CDR2 SMNVEV (reference sequence).

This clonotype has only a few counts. The DNA for the CDR3 is TGTGCCAGCACGGAGCGGCTCACAGATACGCAGTATTTT. This encodes CASTERLTDTQYF. The chain has TRBV2 and TRBJ2-3; maybe TRBD2 (5 bases). The CDR3 is 13 amino acids. Germline-derived CDR1 and CDR2 are SNHLY and FYNNEI. Trimming removed 7 bases from V and 2 bases from J, with 10 bases in between.

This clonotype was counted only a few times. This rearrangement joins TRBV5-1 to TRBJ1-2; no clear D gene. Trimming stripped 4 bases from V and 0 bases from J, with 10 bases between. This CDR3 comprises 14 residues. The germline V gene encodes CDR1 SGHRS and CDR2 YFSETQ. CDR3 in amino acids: CASSAPESNYGYTF. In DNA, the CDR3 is TGCGCCAGCAGCGCGCCTGAGTCTAACTATGGCTACACCTTC.

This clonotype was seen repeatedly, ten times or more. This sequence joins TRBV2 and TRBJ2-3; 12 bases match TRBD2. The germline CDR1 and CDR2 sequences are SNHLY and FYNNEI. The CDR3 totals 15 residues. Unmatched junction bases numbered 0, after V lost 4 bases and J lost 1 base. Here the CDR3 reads CASSGTSGGTDTQYF. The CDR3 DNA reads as TGTGCCAGCAGTGGGACTAGCGGGGGCACAGATACGCAGTATTTT.

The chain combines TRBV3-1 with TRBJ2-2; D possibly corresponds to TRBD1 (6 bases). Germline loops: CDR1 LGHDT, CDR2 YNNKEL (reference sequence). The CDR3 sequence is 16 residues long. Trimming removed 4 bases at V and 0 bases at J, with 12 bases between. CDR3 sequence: CASSRIRGANTGELFF. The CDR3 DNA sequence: TGTGCCAGCAGCCGCATCAGGGGAGCGAACACCGGGGAGCTGTTTTTT.